In this sample, the clone carrying this T cell receptor beta chain turned up a few times. CDR3 length: 15 amino acids. V lost 1 base to trimming and J lost 2 bases, with 12 bases between them. The germline V gene has CDR1 LGHNA and CDR2 YSLEER. The entry originates in a study of molecular identifiers for immune sequencing clone quantification. TCRdb recomputed calls from the PCR reads with MiXCR, one row per CDR3 protein. This table holds 8,000 to 13,000 distinct CDR3 sequences, roughly a sixth found once. The chain joins TRBV4-3 to TRBJ2-7; the D gene is possibly TRBD2 (6 bases). Sequenced material: naive CD8+ T cells from blood, with Jurkat cell RNA spiked in. This sample's subset: FACS-sorted CD8+CD4-CCR7+CD45RA+ naive T cells. The clonotype was recovered from a human donor in good health. Some libraries in this study had Jurkat cell RNA spiked in. CDR3 sequence (DNA): TGCGCCAGCAGCCAAGGTGGAGGGCTAACCTACGAGCAGTACTTC. The encoded protein is CASSQGGGLTYEQYF.